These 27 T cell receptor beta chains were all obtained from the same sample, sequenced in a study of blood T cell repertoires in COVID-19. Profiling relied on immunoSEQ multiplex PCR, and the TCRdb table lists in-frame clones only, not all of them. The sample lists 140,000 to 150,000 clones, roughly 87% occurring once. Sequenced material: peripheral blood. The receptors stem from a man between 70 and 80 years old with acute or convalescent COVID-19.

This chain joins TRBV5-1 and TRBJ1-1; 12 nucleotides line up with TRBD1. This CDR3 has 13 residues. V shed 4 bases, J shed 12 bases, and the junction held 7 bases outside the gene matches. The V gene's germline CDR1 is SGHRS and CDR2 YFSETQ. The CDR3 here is CASSGGQGATTFF. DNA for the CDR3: TGCGCCAGCAGCGGGGGACAGGGGGCGACCACTTTCTTT.

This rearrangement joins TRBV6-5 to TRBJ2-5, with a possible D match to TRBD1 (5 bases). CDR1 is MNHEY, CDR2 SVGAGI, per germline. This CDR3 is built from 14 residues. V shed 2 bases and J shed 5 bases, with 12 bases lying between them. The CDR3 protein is CASSYTGVGETQYF. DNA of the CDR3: TGTGCCAGCAGTTACACAGGCGTGGGGGAGACCCAGTACTTC.

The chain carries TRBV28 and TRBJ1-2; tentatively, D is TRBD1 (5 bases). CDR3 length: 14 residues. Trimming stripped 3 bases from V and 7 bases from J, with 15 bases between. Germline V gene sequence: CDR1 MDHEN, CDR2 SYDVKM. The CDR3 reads CASSFRGREVGYTF. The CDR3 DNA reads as TGTGCCAGCAGTTTCCGGGGGAGGGAGGTTGGCTACACCTTC.

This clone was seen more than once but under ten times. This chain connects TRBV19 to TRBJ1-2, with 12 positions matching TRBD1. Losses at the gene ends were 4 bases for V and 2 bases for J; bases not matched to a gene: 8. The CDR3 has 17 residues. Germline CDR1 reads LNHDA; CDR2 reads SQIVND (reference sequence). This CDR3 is CASSSPGTGGRNYGYTF. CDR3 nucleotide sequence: TGTGCCAGTAGTAGCCCCGGGACAGGGGGCAGAAACTATGGCTACACCTTC.

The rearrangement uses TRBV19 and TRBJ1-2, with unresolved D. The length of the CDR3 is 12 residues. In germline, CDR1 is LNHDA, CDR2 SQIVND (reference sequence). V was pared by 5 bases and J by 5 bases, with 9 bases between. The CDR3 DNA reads TGTGCCAGTAGTGCCGACATTTATGGCTACACCTTC. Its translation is CASSADIYGYTF.

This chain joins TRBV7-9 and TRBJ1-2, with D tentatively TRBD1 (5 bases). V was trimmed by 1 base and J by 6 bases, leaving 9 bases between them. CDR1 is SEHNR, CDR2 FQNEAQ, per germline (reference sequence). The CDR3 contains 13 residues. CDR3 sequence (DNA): TGTGCCAGCAGCTTAGGGCGGGGGAATGGCTACACCTTC. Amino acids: CASSLGRGNGYTF.

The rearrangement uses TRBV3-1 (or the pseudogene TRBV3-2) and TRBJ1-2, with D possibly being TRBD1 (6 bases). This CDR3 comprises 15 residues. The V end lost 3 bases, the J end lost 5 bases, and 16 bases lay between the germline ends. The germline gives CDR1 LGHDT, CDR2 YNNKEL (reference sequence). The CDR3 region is CASSHLAGEPYGYTF. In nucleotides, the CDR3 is TGTGCCAGCAGCCATCTCGCAGGGGAACCGTATGGCTACACCTTC.

The CDR3 DNA sequence: TGTGCCAGCAGCTTGGGTTTTGACAGGTCGCCTTTCTTT. This encodes CASSLGFDRSPFF. The rearrangement links TRBV5-5 to TRBJ1-1, with a tentative D call TRBD1 (6 bases). Germline CDR1 reads SGHKS; CDR2 reads YYEKEE (reference sequence). Trimming cost V 0 bases and J 12 bases, with 15 bases left between them. CDR3 length: 13 amino acids. The full variable domain, with the rest looked up from reference TRBV5-5 and TRBJ1-1, is DAGVTQSPTHLIKTRGQQVTLRCSPISGHKSVSWYQQVLGQGPQFIFQYYEKEERGRGNFPDRFSARQFPNYSSELNVNALLLGDSALYLCASSLGFDRSPFFGQGTRLTVV.

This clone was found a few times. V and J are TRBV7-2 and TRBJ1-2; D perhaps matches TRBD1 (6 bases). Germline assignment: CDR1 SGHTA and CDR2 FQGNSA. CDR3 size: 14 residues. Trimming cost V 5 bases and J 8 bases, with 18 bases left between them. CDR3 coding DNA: TGTGCCAGCAGCCCAACGCCGGGACAAGGCGGCTACACCTTC. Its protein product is CASSPTPGQGGYTF.

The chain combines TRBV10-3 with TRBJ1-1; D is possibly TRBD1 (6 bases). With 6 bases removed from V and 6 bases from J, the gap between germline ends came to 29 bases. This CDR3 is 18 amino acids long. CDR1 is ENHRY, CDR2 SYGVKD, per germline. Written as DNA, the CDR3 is TGTGCCATCAGCGAGGGGGGCAGGTCCACTCGACTTTCTCCTGAAGCTTTCTTT. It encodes CAISEGGRSTRLSPEAFF.

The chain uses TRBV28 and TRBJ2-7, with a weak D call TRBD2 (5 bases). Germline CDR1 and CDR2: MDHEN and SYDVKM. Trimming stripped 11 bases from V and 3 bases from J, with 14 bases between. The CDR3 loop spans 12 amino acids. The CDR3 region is CASKEAGYEQYF. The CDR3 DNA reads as TGTGCCTCCAAGGAGGCAGGCTACGAGCAGTACTTC.

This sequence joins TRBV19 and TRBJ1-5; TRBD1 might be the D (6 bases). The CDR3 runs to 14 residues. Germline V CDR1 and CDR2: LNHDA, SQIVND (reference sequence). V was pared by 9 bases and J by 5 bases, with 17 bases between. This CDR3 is CASAGTGGHQPQHF. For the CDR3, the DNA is TGTGCCAGCGCGGGAACGGGGGGCCATCAGCCCCAGCATTTT.

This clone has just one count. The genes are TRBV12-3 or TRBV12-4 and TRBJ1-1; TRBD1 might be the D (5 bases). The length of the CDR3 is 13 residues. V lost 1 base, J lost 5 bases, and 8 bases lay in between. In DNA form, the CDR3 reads TGTGCCAGCAGTTTAGAGGGGATGACTGAAGCTTTCTTT. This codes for CASSLEGMTEAFF.

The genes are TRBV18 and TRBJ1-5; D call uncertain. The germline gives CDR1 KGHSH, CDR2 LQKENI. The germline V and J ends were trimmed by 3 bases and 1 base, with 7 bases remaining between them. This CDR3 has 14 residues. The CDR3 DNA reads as TGTGCCAGCTCACCGCCCGGGAGCAATCAGCCCCAGCATTTT. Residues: CASSPPGSNQPQHF.

The DNA for the CDR3 is TGTGCCAGCAGTTTCCCGACAGATACGCAGTATTTT. This codes for CASSFPTDTQYF. V gene TRBV6-6 combines with J gene TRBJ2-3; D is unresolved. Germline CDR1 reads MNHNY; CDR2 reads SVGAGI (reference sequence). The V end was cut by 4 bases, the J end by 3 bases, with 5 bases between. The CDR3 consists of 12 residues.

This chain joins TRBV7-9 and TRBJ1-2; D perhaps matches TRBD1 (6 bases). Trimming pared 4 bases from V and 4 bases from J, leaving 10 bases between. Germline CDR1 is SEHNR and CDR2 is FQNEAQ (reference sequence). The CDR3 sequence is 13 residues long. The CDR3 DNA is TGTGCCAGCAGCTACTCAGGGGCCTATGGCTACACCTTC. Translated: CASSYSGAYGYTF.

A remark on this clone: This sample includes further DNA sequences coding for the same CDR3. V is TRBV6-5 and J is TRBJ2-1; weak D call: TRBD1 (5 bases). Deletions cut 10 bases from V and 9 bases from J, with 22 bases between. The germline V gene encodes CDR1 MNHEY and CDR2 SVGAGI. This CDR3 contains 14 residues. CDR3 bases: TGTGCCACGACACCAACGGCAGGGTTGGTTGAGCAGTTCTTC. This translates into CATTPTAGLVEQFF.

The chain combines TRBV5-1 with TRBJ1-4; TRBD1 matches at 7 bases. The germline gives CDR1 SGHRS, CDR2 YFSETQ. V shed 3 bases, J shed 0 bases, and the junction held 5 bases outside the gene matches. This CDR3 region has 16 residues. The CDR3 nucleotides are TGCGCCAGCAGCTGGGACAGTACTGCAACTAATGAAAAACTGTTTTTT. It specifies CASSWDSTATNEKLFF. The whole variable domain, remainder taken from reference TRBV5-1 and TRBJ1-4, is KAGVTQTPRYLIKTRGQQVTLSCSPISGHRSVSWYQQTPGQGLQFLFEYFSETQRNKGNFPGRFSGRQFSNSRSEMNVSTLELGDSALYLCASSWDSTATNEKLFFGSGTQLSVL.

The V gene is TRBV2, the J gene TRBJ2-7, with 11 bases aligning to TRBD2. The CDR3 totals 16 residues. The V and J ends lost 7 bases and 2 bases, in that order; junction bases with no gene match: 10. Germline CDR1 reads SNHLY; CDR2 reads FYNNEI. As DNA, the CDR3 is TGTGCCAGCATGGCTAGCGGGGGGTACCCGGCCTACGAGCAGTACTTC. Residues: CASMASGGYPAYEQYF. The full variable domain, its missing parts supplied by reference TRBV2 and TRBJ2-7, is EPEVTQTPSHQVTQMGQEVILRCVPISNHLYFYWYRQILGQKVEFLVSFYNNEISEKSEIFDDQFSVERPDGSNFTLKIRSTKLEDSAMYFCASMASGGYPAYEQYFGPGTRLTVT.

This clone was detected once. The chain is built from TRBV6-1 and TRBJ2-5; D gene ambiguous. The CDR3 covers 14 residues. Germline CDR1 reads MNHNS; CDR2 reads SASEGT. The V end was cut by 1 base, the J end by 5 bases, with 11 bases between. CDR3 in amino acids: CASSEVTTAETQYF. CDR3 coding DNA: TGTGCCAGCAGTGAAGTAACAACAGCTGAGACCCAGTACTTC.

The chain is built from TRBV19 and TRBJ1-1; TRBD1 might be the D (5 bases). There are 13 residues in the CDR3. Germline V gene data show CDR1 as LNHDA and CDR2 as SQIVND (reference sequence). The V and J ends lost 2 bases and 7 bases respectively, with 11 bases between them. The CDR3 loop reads CASSIMGRNEAFF. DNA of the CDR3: TGTGCCAGTAGTATAATGGGGCGGAATGAAGCTTTCTTT.

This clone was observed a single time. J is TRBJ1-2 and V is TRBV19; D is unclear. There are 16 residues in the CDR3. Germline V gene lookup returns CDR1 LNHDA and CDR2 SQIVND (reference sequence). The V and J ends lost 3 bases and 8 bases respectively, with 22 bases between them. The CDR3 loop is CASSISLFTLEGGYTF. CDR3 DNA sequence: TGTGCCAGTAGTATTTCCCTTTTTACACTTGAGGGAGGCTACACCTTC.

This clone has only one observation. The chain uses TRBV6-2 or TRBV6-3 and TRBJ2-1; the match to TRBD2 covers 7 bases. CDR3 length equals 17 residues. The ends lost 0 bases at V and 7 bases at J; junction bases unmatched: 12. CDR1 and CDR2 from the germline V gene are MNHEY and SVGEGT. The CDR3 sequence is CASSYSPYGSGGNEQFF. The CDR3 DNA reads TGTGCCAGCAGTTACTCCCCGTATGGTTCGGGGGGAAATGAGCAGTTCTTC.

This CDR3 is CASSQAGVGSYGYTF. The CDR3 bases are TGTGCCAGCAGCCAGGCCGGGGTGGGTTCCTATGGCTACACCTTC. V and J are TRBV5-5 and TRBJ1-2; D not resolved. The germline gives CDR1 SGHKS, CDR2 YYEKEE (reference sequence). The CDR3 runs 15 residues. V gave up 4 bases and J gave up 4 bases, with 17 bases separating them.

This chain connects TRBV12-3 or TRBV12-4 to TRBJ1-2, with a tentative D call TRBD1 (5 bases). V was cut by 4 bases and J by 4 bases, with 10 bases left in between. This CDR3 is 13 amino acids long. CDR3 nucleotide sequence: TGTGCCAGCAGTTGGGGCAAGTTCTATGGCTACACCTTC. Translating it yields CASSWGKFYGYTF.

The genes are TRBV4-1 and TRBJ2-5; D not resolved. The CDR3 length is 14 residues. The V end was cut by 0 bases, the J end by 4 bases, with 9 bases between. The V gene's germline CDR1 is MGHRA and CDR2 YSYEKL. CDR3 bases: TGCGCCAGCAGCCAAGATCTGCAGGTAGAGACCCAGTACTTC. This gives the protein CASSQDLQVETQYF.

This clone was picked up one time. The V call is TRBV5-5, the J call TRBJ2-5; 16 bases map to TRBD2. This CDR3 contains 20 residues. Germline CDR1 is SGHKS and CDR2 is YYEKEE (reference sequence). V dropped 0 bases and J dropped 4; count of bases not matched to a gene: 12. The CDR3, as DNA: TGTGCCAGCAGCTTGGTCGGGACTAGCGGGAGGGCCTCGGGTCGAGAGACCCAGTACTTC. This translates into CASSLVGTSGRASGRETQYF. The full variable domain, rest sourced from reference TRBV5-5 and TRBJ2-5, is DAGVTQSPTHLIKTRGQQVTLRCSPISGHKSVSWYQQVLGQGPQFIFQYYEKEERGRGNFPDRFSARQFPNYSSELNVNALLLGDSALYLCASSLVGTSGRASGRETQYFGPGTRLLVL.